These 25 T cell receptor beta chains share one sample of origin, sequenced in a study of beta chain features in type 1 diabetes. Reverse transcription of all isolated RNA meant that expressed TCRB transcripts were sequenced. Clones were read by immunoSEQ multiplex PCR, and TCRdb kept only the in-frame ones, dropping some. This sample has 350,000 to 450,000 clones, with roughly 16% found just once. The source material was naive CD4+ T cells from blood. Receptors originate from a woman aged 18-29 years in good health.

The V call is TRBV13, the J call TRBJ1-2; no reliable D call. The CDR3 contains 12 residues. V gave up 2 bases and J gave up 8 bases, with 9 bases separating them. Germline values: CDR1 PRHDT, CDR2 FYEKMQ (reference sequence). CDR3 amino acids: CASSLTGLGYTF. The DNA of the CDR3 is TGTGCCAGCAGCTTAACGGGTCTCGGCTACACCTTC.

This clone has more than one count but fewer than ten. The CDR3 region has the DNA TGTGCCAGCAGTTTATCGATACAAACTAATGAAAAACTGTTTTTT. Its translation is CASSLSIQTNEKLFF. The V and J genes are TRBV27 and TRBJ1-4; D not resolved. CDR1 is MNHEY, CDR2 SMNVEV, per germline (reference sequence). This CDR3 has 15 amino acids. V dropped 0 bases and J dropped 1 base, with 6 bases sitting between them. The full variable domain, rest sourced from reference TRBV27 and TRBJ1-4, is EAQVTQNPRYLITVTGKKLTVTCSQNMNHEYMSWYRQDPGLGLRQIYYSMNVEVTDKGDVPEGYKVSRKEKRNFPLILESPSPNQTSLYFCASSLSIQTNEKLFFGSGTQLSVL.

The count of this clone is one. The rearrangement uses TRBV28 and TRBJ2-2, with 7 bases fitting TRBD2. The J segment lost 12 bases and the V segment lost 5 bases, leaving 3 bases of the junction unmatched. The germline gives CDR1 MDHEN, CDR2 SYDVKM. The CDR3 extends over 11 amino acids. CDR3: CASSTGRQLFF. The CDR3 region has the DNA TGTGCCAGCAGTACCGGGAGGCAGCTGTTTTTT.

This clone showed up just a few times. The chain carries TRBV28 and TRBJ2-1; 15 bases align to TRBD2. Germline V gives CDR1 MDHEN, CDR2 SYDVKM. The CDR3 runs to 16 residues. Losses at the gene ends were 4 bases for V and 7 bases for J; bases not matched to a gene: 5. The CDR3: CASSSGLAGGRNEQFF. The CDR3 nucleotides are TGTGCCAGCAGTTCGGGACTAGCGGGAGGTCGGAATGAGCAGTTCTTC.

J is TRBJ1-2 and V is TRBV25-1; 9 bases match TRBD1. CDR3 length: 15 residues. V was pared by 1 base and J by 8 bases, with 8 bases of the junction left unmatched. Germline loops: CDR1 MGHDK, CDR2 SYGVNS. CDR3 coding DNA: TGTGCCAGCAGTGAATGGGACAGGGTCGGTGGGGGCTACACCTTC. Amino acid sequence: CASSEWDRVGGGYTF.

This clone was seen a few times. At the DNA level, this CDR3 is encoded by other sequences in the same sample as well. The CDR3: CASSIRNEQFF. CDR3 in DNA: TGTGCCAGTAGTATCAGGAATGAGCAGTTCTTC. V usage is TRBV19 and J usage is TRBJ2-1; D is unclear. V dropped 3 bases and J dropped 7 bases, with 4 bases sitting between them. Germline CDR1 reads LNHDA; CDR2 reads SQIVND (reference sequence). This CDR3 spans 11 amino acids.

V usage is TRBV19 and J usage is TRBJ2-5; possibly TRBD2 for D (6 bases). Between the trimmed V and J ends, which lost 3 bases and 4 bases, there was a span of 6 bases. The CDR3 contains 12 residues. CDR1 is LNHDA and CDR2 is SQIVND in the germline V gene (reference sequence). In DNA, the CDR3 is TGTGCCAGTAGTATGGGAGGAGAGACCCAGTACTTC. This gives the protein CASSMGGETQYF.

The DNA for the CDR3 is TGTGCCAGCATGAAACGGGGGAACACTGAAGCTTTCTTT. This encodes CASMKRGNTEAFF. The J gene is TRBJ1-1, the V gene TRBV6-1; D gene unclear. The CDR3 covers 13 residues. The V gene lost 7 bases and the J gene lost 1 base, with 10 bases spanning the gap. Germline CDR1 is MNHNS and CDR2 is SASEGT.

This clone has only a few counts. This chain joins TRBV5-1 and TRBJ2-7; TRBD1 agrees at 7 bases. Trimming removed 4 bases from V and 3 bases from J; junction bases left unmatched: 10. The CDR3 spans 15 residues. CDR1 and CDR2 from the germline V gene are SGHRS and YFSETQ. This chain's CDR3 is CASSLNLRTGYEQYF. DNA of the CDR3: TGCGCCAGCAGCCTTAACCTCAGGACAGGCTACGAGCAGTACTTC.

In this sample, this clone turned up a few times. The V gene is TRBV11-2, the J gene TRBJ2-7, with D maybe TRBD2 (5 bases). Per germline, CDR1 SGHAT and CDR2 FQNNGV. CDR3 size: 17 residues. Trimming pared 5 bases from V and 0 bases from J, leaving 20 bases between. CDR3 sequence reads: CASSASRLGDSSYEQYF. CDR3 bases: TGTGCCAGCAGCGCAAGCAGGCTCGGGGATAGCTCCTACGAGCAGTACTTC.

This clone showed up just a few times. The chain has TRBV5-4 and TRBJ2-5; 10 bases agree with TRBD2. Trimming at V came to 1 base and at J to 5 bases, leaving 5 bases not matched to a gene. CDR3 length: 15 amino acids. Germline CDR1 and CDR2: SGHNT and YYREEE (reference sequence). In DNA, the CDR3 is TGTGCCAGCAGCTTGCCGGGACTAGCGCGGGAGACCCAGTACTTC. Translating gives CASSLPGLARETQYF.

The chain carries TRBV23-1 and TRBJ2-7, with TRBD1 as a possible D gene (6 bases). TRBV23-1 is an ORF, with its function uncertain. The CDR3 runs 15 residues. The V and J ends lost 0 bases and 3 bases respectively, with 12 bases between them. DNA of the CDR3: TGCGCCAGCAGTCAATCGGGGACACAGGACTACGAGCAGTACTTC. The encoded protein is CASSQSGTQDYEQYF.

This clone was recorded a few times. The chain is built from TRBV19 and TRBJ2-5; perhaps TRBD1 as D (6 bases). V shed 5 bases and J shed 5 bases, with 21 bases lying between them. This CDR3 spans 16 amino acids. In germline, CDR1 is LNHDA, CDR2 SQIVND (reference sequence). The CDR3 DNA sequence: TGTGCCAGTAGTCCCAAAGGACAGCCTTACTTGGAGACCCAGTACTTC. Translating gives CASSPKGQPYLETQYF.

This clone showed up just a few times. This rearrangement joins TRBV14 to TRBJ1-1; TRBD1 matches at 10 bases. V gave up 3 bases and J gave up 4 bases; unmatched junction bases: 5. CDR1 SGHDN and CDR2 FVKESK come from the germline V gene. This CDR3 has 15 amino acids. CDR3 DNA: TGTGCCAGCAGCCAGAGGTGGGACAGGGGCACTGAAGCTTTCTTT. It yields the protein CASSQRWDRGTEAFF.

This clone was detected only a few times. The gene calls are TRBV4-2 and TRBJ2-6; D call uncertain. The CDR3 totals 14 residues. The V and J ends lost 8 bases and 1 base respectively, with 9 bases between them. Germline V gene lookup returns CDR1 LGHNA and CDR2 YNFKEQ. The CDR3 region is CASAAVSGANVLTF. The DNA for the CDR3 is TGTGCCAGCGCCGCGGTTTCTGGGGCCAACGTCCTGACTTTC.

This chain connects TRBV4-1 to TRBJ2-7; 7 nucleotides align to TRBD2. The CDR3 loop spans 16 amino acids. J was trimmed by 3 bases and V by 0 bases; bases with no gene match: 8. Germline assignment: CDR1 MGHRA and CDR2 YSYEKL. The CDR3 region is CASSQDWPSGNYEQYF. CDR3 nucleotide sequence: TGCGCCAGCAGCCAAGATTGGCCTAGCGGCAACTACGAGCAGTACTTC.

Written as DNA, the CDR3 is TGTGCCAGCAGCCGTCGGGACTTCTTGTACGAGCAGTACTTC. Encoded protein: CASSRRDFLYEQYF. The chain is built from TRBV6-5 and TRBJ2-7, with D possibly being TRBD2 (6 bases). The CDR3 has 14 residues. V dropped 6 bases and J dropped 4 bases, with 16 bases sitting between them. CDR1 MNHEY and CDR2 SVGAGI come from the germline V gene.

CDR3 sequence: CASNKDGGRAYEQYF. The CDR3 DNA sequence: TGTGCCAGCAACAAGGATGGCGGGAGGGCTTACGAGCAGTACTTC. The J gene is TRBJ2-7, the V gene TRBV9, with 9 bases that match TRBD2. Germline CDR1 is SGDLS and CDR2 is YYNGEE. J was trimmed by 4 bases and V by 6 bases; bases with no gene match: 11. This CDR3 comprises 15 residues.

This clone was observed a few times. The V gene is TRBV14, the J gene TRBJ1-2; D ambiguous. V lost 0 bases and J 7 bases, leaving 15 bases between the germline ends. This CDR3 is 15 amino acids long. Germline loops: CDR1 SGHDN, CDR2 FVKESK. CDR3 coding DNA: TGTGCCAGCAGCCAAGATATGAGGAGGGTCGGTGGCTACACCTTC. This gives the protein CASSQDMRRVGGYTF.

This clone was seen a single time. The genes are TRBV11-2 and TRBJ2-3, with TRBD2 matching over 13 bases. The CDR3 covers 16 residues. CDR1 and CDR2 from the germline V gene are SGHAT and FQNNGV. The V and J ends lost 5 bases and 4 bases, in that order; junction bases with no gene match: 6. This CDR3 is CASSGRTSGSSDTQYF. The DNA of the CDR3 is TGTGCCAGCAGCGGCCGGACTAGCGGGAGCTCAGATACGCAGTATTTT. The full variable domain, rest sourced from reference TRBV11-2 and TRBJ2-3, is EAGVAQSPRYKIIEKRQSVAFWCNPISGHATLYWYQQILGQGPKLLIQFQNNGVVDDSQLPKDRFSAERLKGVDSTLKIQPAKLEDSAVYLCASSGRTSGSSDTQYFGPGTRLTVL.

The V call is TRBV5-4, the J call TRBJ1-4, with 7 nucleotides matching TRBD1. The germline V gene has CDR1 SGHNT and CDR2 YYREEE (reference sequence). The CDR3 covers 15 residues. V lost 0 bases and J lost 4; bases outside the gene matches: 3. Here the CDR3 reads CASSLAGQLNEKLFF. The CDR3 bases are TGTGCCAGCAGCTTGGCGGGACAGCTTAATGAAAAACTGTTTTTT.

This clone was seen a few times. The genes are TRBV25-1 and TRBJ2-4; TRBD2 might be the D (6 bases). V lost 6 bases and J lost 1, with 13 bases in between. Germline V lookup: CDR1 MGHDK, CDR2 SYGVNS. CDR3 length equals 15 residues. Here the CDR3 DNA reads TGTGCCAGCAGCCCCATCCGGGAGGCCAAAAACATTCAGTACTTC. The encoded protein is CASSPIREAKNIQYF. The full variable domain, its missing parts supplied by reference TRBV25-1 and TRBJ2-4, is EADIYQTPRYLVIGTGKKITLECSQTMGHDKMYWYQQDPGMELHLIHYSYGVNSTEKGDLSSESTVSRIRTEHFPLTLESARPSHTSQYLCASSPIREAKNIQYFGAGTRLSVL.

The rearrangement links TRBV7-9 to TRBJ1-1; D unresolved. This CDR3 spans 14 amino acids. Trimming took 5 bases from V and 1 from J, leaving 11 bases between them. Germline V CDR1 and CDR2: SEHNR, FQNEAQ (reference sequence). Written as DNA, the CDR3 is TGTGCCAGCAGCGCCAACGCGGGGAACACTGAAGCTTTCTTT. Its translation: CASSANAGNTEAFF.

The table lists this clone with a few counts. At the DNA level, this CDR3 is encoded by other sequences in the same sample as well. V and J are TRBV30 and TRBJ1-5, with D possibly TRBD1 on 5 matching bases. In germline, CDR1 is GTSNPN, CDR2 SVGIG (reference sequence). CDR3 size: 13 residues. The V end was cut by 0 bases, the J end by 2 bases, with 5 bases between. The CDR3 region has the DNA TGTGCCTGGAGTGTAGGGGGCAATCAGCCCCAGCATTTT. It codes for CAWSVGGNQPQHF.

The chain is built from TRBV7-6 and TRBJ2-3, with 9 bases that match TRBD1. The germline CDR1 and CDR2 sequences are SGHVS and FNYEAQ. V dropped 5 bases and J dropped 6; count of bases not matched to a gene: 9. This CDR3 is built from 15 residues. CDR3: CASSVRTGARDTQYF. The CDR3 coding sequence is TGTGCCAGCAGCGTACGGACAGGGGCACGGGATACGCAGTATTTT. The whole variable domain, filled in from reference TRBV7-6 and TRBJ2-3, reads GAGVSQSPRYKVTKRGQDVALRCDPISGHVSLYWYRQALGQGPEFLTYFNYEAQQDKSGLPNDRFSAERPEGSISTLTIQRTEQRDSAMYRCASSVRTGARDTQYFGPGTRLTVL.